The 13 T cell receptor beta chains reported below all come from one sample, sequenced in a study of CD8+ T cells in alopecia areata. Extracted from the samples, RNA was reverse transcribed into cDNA to serve as the sequencing template. The assay was immunoSEQ multiplex PCR, and TCRdb's table has in-frame clones only and misses some. The data hold around 180,000 clones, with about three fifths observed a single time. The treatment: oral pan-JAK inhibitor, 5-10 mg twice daily. The input for sequencing was CD4+ T cells sorted from blood, taken around week 50, from a patient treated with tofacitinib. These receptors all come from a human donor with alopecia areata.

CDR3 residues: CASSRGTGGSMNTEAFF. In DNA form, the CDR3 reads TGTGCCAGCAGCCGAGGGACAGGGGGAAGCATGAACACTGAAGCTTTCTTT. The J gene is TRBJ1-1, the V gene TRBV7-2; TRBD1 matches at 11 bases. Germline V CDR1 and CDR2: SGHTA, FQGNSA. The CDR3 totals 17 residues. V dropped 5 bases and J dropped 0; count of bases not matched to a gene: 8.

The chain couples TRBV7-7 to TRBJ2-6; 8 nucleotides agree with TRBD1. Unmatched junction bases numbered 13, after V lost 5 bases and J lost 1 base. Germline CDR1 reads SSHAT; CDR2 reads FNYEAQ (reference sequence). The CDR3 length is 19 residues. CDR3 sequence: CASSPDRVGPGSGANVLTF. DNA of the CDR3: TGTGCCAGCAGCCCGGACAGGGTGGGACCTGGATCTGGGGCCAACGTCCTGACTTTC.

V and J are TRBV10-1 and TRBJ2-3; weak D call: TRBD2 (6 bases). The ends were cut back, 4 bases at V and 5 bases at J, with 10 bases in the middle. The CDR3 is made up of 13 amino acids. Per germline, CDR1 WNHNN and CDR2 SYGVQD (reference sequence). The CDR3 loop is CASSVPGEDTQYF. The CDR3 coding sequence is TGCGCCAGCAGTGTCCCGGGGGAAGATACGCAGTATTTT.

This chain links TRBV15 with TRBJ2-7; 8 bases match TRBD1. This CDR3 has 14 residues. Germline lookup yields CDR1 LNHNV and CDR2 YYDKDF (reference sequence). With 3 bases clipped from V and 4 bases from J, the junction kept 5 bases outside the gene matches. CDR3 region: CATSRTRGPYEQYF. CDR3 DNA: TGTGCCACCAGCAGGACCAGGGGGCCGTACGAGCAGTACTTC.

This clone turned up a few times. The rearrangement uses TRBV19 and TRBJ1-2; TRBD1 might be the D (5 bases). The germline CDR1 and CDR2 sequences are LNHDA and SQIVND (reference sequence). The CDR3 length is 13 residues. The V gene lost 1 base and the J gene lost 8 bases, with 11 bases spanning the gap. The CDR3 DNA is TGTGCCAGTAGTATAGCGACAGTAAACGGCTACACCTTC. Protein: CASSIATVNGYTF.

The rearrangement uses TRBV29-1 and TRBJ2-3; D possibly corresponds to TRBD1 (5 bases). The germline gives CDR1 SQVTM, CDR2 ANQGSEA. V lost 6 bases and J lost 2, with 15 bases in between. The CDR3 covers 14 residues. In DNA, the CDR3 is TGCAGCGTGGACGTAACAGGTATCACAGATACGCAGTATTTT. This codes for CSVDVTGITDTQYF.

With regard to this clone: A junction end diverges from the germline sequence, so it may reflect a read error. This chain connects TRBV2 to TRBJ1-5, with 7 bases lining up with TRBD1. The CDR3 runs 15 residues. The germline V gene encodes CDR1 SNHLY and CDR2 FYNNEI. In DNA, the CDR3 is TGTGCCAGCAGTAAAGCGGGACAGCTTTCTCAGCCCCAGCATTTT. Its protein product is CASSKAGQLSQPQHF.

The chain couples TRBV29-1 to TRBJ1-1; no firm D call. Deletions cut 4 bases from V and 2 bases from J, with 14 bases between. CDR3 size: 14 residues. The V gene's germline CDR1 is SQVTM and CDR2 ANQGSEA. This CDR3 reads CSVANNLPNTEAFF. The CDR3 DNA is TGCAGCGTTGCTAACAATTTACCAAACACTGAAGCTTTCTTT.

This clone was picked up one time. V and J are TRBV25-1 and TRBJ2-2; no clear D. V gave up 3 bases and J gave up 4 bases, with 9 bases separating them. CDR1 and CDR2 from the germline V gene are MGHDK and SYGVNS. This CDR3 is built from 14 residues. The CDR3 DNA reads TGTGCCAGCAGTGACTCTAGGTCCACCGGGGAGCTGTTTTTT. Translation: CASSDSRSTGELFF.

The rearrangement joins TRBV29-1 to TRBJ2-5; no definite D call. Trimming took off 7 bases at V and 5 bases at J, with 8 bases between the two ends. The CDR3 has 10 amino acids. Per germline, CDR1 SQVTM and CDR2 ANQGSEA. The CDR3 sequence is CSGRTETQYF. CDR3 in DNA: TGCAGCGGAAGAACGGAGACCCAGTACTTC.

The chain recombines TRBV6-6 with TRBJ1-4; no clear D. V was trimmed by 2 bases and J by 1 base, leaving 8 bases between them. The germline V gene has CDR1 MNHNY and CDR2 SVGAGI (reference sequence). The CDR3 consists of 15 residues. CDR3 bases: TGTGCCAGCAGTTACCTGTTCCGAACTAATGAAAAACTGTTTTTT. Amino acids: CASSYLFRTNEKLFF.

The V and J genes are TRBV25-1 and TRBJ2-1; 10 bases match TRBD1. The CDR3 runs 14 residues. V was clipped by 3 bases and J by 6 bases; unmatched bases: 2. CDR1 MGHDK and CDR2 SYGVNS come from the germline V gene. CDR3 nucleotide sequence: TGTGCCAGCAGTGATCGGACAGGGGGCAATGAGCAGTTCTTC. This sequence encodes CASSDRTGGNEQFF.

J is TRBJ1-5 and V is TRBV30; no reliable D call. The germline V and J ends were trimmed by 0 bases and 10 bases, with 4 bases remaining between them. Per germline, CDR1 GTSNPN and CDR2 SVGIG (reference sequence). This CDR3 comprises 10 residues. CDR3 nucleotide sequence: TGTGCCTGGAGTGTACTACCCCAGCATTTT. Its translation: CAWSVLPQHF.